The 10 T cell receptor beta chains listed next were all sequenced from one sample in a study of a mutant IDH1 vaccine in newly diagnosed glioma. Method: immunoSEQ multiplex PCR; TCRdb's copy keeps in-frame clones and lacks some. The sample contains fewer than 85,000 clones, over 75% of which appear only once. Time point denoted: week 47, end of study. Doses comprised 300 ug of mutant IDH1 20-mer peptide each, plus topical imiquimod. These receptors' antigens are unknown. This specimen consisted of PBMCs, obtained from a glioma patient whose treatment included an IDH1 peptide vaccine. Receptor source: a man aged 40-55 years with glioma.

This sequence joins TRBV5-6 and TRBJ2-7; D is perhaps TRBD1 (6 bases). The CDR3 loop spans 14 amino acids. Germline loops: CDR1 SGHDT, CDR2 YYEEEE. The ends were cut back, 7 bases at V and 4 bases at J, with 18 bases in the middle. The CDR3 DNA follows: TGTGCCAGCGTTGGCAGGGACAACATTTACGAGCAGTACTTC. It is translated as CASVGRDNIYEQYF.

The CDR3 nucleotides are TGTGCCAGCAGCTGGGAGCAGATTTCGGCGACCCAGTACTTC. Translating it yields CASSWEQISATQYF. V usage is TRBV5-4 and J usage is TRBJ2-5; D is possibly TRBD2 (5 bases). The CDR3 spans 14 residues. Between the trimmed V and J ends, which lost 3 bases and 7 bases, there was a span of 16 bases. From germline, CDR1 is SGHNT and CDR2 YYREEE (reference sequence).

The gene calls are TRBV2 and TRBJ1-6; no definite D call. This CDR3 comprises 13 residues. The V end was cut by 1 base, the J end by 11 bases, with 9 bases between. Germline lookup yields CDR1 SNHLY and CDR2 FYNNEI. In nucleotides, the CDR3 is TGTGCCAGCAGTGAAGGAAGAGAACCACCCCTCCACTTT. Translation gives CASSEGREPPLHF. The whole variable domain, filled in from reference TRBV2 and TRBJ1-6, reads EPEVTQTPSHQVTQMGQEVILRCVPISNHLYFYWYRQILGQKVEFLVSFYNNEISEKSEIFDDQFSVERPDGSNFTLKIRSTKLEDSAMYFCASSEGREPPLHFGNGTRLTVT.

V is TRBV30 and J is TRBJ2-1; 8 bases fit TRBD1. The V segment lost 1 base and the J segment 9 bases; nucleotides outside the gene matches: 5. CDR3 length: 13 amino acids. Germline V gene sequence: CDR1 GTSNPN, CDR2 SVGIG (reference sequence). The CDR3 DNA is TGTGCCTGGAGTGGGACAGGGAAGGGTGAGCAGTTCTTC. Translating it yields CAWSGTGKGEQFF.

The chain is built from TRBV27 and TRBJ2-5; D gene uncertain. Trimming left V 3 bases short and J 5 bases short, with 16 bases between. This CDR3 region has 15 residues. Looked up from germline, CDR1 is MNHEY and CDR2 is SMNVEV (reference sequence). CDR3 amino acids: CASSFGSTFRETQYF. CDR3 DNA sequence: TGTGCCAGCAGTTTTGGGTCTACCTTCCGGGAGACCCAGTACTTC.

The chain uses TRBV28 and TRBJ2-7; no clear D gene. The V end was cut by 5 bases, the J end by 5 bases, with 13 bases between. The CDR3 is 13 amino acids. Germline V gives CDR1 MDHEN, CDR2 SYDVKM. CDR3 amino acids: CASSHLPGDEQYF. Written as DNA, the CDR3 is TGTGCCAGCAGTCACCTACCCGGAGACGAGCAGTACTTC.

V is TRBV19 and J is TRBJ2-5, with 7 bases identical to TRBD1. Germline lookup yields CDR1 LNHDA and CDR2 SQIVND (reference sequence). The J segment lost 1 base and the V segment lost 4 bases, leaving 9 bases of the junction unmatched. The CDR3 is 16 residues long. The CDR3 nucleotides are TGTGCCAGTAGTAGAGTCGCCGGGACAGTCCAAGAGACCCAGTACTTC. Translating gives CASSRVAGTVQETQYF.

This clone occurred many times. J is TRBJ1-2 and V is TRBV15; D unclear. The V end was cut by 0 bases, the J end by 2 bases, with 13 bases between. CDR1 is LNHNV, CDR2 YYDKDF, per germline (reference sequence). The CDR3 length is 16 residues. The CDR3 loop is CATSRDQEGLNYGYTF. CDR3 DNA sequence: TGTGCCACCAGCAGAGATCAAGAGGGTCTCAACTATGGCTACACCTTC. Together with reference TRBV15 and TRBJ1-2, the CDR3 gives the full variable domain: DAMVIQNPRYQVTQFGKPVTLSCSQTLNHNVMYWYQQKSSQAPKLLFHYYDKDFNNEADTPDNFQSRRPNTSFCFLDIRSPGLGDTAMYLCATSRDQEGLNYGYTFGSGTRLTVV.

The V gene is TRBV11-2, the J gene TRBJ2-1, with D unresolved. The CDR3 has 12 amino acids. The ends were cut back, 5 bases at V and 4 bases at J, with 6 bases in the middle. Germline-derived CDR1 and CDR2 are SGHAT and FQNNGV. CDR3 in amino acids: CASSLGYNEQFF. DNA of the CDR3: TGTGCCAGCAGCCTCGGGTACAATGAGCAGTTCTTC.

The V call is TRBV10-2, the J call TRBJ2-3; D not resolved. The CDR3 runs to 13 residues. The V end was cut by 5 bases, the J end by 4 bases, with 10 bases between. Germline lookup yields CDR1 WSHSY and CDR2 SAAADI. In DNA, the CDR3 is TGCGCCAGCAGTCGCGACCTAGCAGATACGCAGTATTTT. The encoded protein is CASSRDLADTQYF.